This TCR beta chain came from a study of regulatory T cells in long-lasting Graves disease. The time point denotes: newly diagnosed GD, antithyroid drugs for less than 3 months. RNA from PBMCs was the source of the TCR library. The TCR beta library used iRepertoire HTBI primers with Arm-PCR amplification of CDR3. TCRdb reprocessed the multiplex PCR reads via MiXCR and lists one record per CDR3 protein. The profile shows roughly 260,000 distinct CDR3 sequences, around 19% of them singletons. Deletions cut 8 bases from V and 4 bases from J, with 18 bases between. The CDR3 contains 15 residues. Germline CDR1 LNHNV, CDR2 YYDKDF (reference sequence). In this sample, this clonotype turned up many times. A further study also used this sample, focusing on T cells in Graves' hyperthyroidism and ophthalmopathy. That study adds: HTBI primers were used for first-round RT-PCR of the TCR CDR3.

The chain couples TRBV15 to TRBJ1-5, with D perhaps matching TRBD1 (5 bases). This sequence originates from a woman aged 25 to 39 with Graves disease. The input for sequencing was peripheral blood mononuclear cells (PBMCs), taken at new diagnosis, from a patient treated with antithyroid drugs. The CDR3 protein is CATSLGGSRNQPQHF. The CDR3 nucleotides read TGTGCCACCTCTCTCGGGGGAAGTAGGAATCAGCCCCAGCATTTT.